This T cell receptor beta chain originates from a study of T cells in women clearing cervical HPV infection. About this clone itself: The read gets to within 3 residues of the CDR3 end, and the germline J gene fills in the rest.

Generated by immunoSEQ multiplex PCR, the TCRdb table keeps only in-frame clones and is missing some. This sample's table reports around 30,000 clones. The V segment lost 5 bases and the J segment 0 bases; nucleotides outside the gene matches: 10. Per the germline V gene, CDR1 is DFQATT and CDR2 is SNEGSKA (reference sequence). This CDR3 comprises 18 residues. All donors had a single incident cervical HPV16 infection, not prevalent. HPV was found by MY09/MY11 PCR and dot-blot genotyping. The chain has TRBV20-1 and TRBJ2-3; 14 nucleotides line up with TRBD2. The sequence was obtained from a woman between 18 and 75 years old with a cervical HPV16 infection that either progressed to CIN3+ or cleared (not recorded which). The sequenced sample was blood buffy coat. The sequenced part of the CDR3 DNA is TGCAGTGCTCCGGGACTAGCGGGGGCCCCTTCTAGCACAGATACG. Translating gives CSAPGLAGAPSSTDT. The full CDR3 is CSAPGLAGAPSSTDTQYF.